Following are 3 T cell receptor beta chains from one sample sequenced in a study of regulatory T cells in long-lasting Graves disease. CDR3-region Arm-PCR and iRepertoire HTBI primers produced the TCR beta libraries. TCRdb redid the calling of the multiplex PCR reads with MiXCR, one entry per CDR3 protein. In the table there are about 440,000 distinct CDR3 sequences, 14% to 15% of which are singletons. The time point was: newly diagnosed GD, antithyroid drugs for less than 3 months. The TCR library was made from RNA extracted from PBMCs. This sample was also put to use in a study of T cells in Graves' hyperthyroidism and ophthalmopathy.

The source material was peripheral blood mononuclear cells (PBMCs), sampled at new diagnosis, from a patient treated with antithyroid drugs. Receptor source: a woman between 25 and 40 years old with Graves disease.

This clonotype has ten or more counts. The chain is built from TRBV6-1 and TRBJ2-1, with no clear D. Germline CDR1 is MNHNS and CDR2 is SASEGT. V was clipped by 7 bases and J by 0 bases, with 16 bases between them. There are 16 residues in the CDR3. The CDR3 DNA reads as TGTGCCAGCACCCTAACGATTCGAAGCTCCTACAATGAGCAGTTCTTC. Translation: CASTLTIRSSYNEQFF.

This clonotype has ten or more counts. V usage is TRBV7-8 and J usage is TRBJ2-2, with 7 bases matching TRBD1. CDR3 size: 15 residues. In germline, CDR1 is SGHVS, CDR2 FQNEAQ. V was pared by 5 bases and J by 5 bases, with 8 bases of the junction left unmatched. This CDR3 is CASSTTGTGTGELFF. The CDR3 nucleotides read TGTGCCAGCAGCACGACAGGGACGGGGACCGGGGAGCTGTTTTTT. Combining the CDR3 with reference TRBV7-8 and TRBJ2-2 gives the whole variable domain GAGVSQSPRYKVAKRGQDVALRCDPISGHVSLFWYQQALGQGPEFLTYFQNEAQLDKSGLPSDRFFAERPEGSVSTLKIQRTQQEDSAVYLCASSTTGTGTGELFFGEGSRLTVL.

This clonotype has a count of ten or more. The rearrangement links TRBV6-2 or TRBV6-3 to TRBJ1-4; maybe TRBD1 (5 bases). CDR1 MNHEY and CDR2 SVGEGT come from the germline V gene. V was cut by 4 bases and J by 14 bases, with 23 bases left in between. The CDR3 is 15 amino acids. The chain's CDR3 is CASSSSPGAGQRLFF. For the CDR3, the DNA is TGTGCCAGCAGTTCCTCCCCCGGGGCGGGCCAAAGGCTGTTTTTT.